This T cell receptor beta chain was sequenced during a study of blood T cells in healthy people across ages. Looking at the study overall: Template switching captured about one barcoded beta molecule per two T cells.

Study-level points and caveats: Greater diversity and more naive CD4+ cells were seen in long-lived donors than in aged donors.

To note about this clonotype: As yet, its antigen is unknown.

With a J-beta primer mix and a sample-barcoded 5' primer, a second PCR ran about 7 to 11 cycles. Template switching added a 12-random-nucleotide identifier to every cDNA molecule. TCRdb independently ran MiXCR on the 5' RACE reads; one entry per CDR3 protein. The sample gives roughly 800,000 distinct CDR3 sequences, 58% of which show up once; roughly 20% is in the top ten. The CDR3 length is 14 residues. Germline V gives CDR1 DFQATT, CDR2 SNEGSKA (reference sequence). V was trimmed by 5 bases and J by 1 base, leaving 14 bases between them. V usage is TRBV20-1 and J usage is TRBJ2-5, with D perhaps matching TRBD1 (5 bases). This receptor was obtained from a man aged 25 to 40 in good health. The specimen sequenced was blood. The CDR3 coding sequence is TGCAGTGCTCGCGAATCTAGGGGCCAAGAGACCCAGTACTTC. Amino acids: CSARESRGQETQYF.